This entry concerns a single TCR beta chain. Profiling relied on immunoSEQ multiplex PCR, and the TCRdb table lists in-frame clones only, not all of them. The sample has 1.5 million to 2.5 million clones; about 95% are singletons. The record originates from a study of shared clonotypes between healthy human individuals. The naive CD8 population came from CD45RO-negative cells selected for CCR7, without terminally differentiated effector memory CD45RA+ cells. CDR1 is MGHRA, CDR2 YSYEKL, per germline. The CDR3 consists of 13 residues. V lost 1 base and J lost 7, with 8 bases in between. Sequencing was done on a sample of naive CD8+ T cells sorted from blood. The gene calls are TRBV4-1 and TRBJ1-5; the D gene is possibly TRBD1 (6 bases). This TCR was recovered from a man between 18 and 29 years old in good health. CDR3 in DNA: TGCGCCAGCAGCCAAGTACAGGGCCAGCCCCAGCATTTT. It is translated as CASSQVQGQPQHF.